Below, one T cell receptor beta chain is given with its context. The germline CDR1 and CDR2 sequences are SGHRS and YFSETQ. The CDR3 is 15 residues long. The germline V and J ends were trimmed by 4 bases and 0 bases, with 10 bases remaining between them. The authors distributed each subset's genomic DNA evenly over several immunoSEQ plates. Profiled with immunoSEQ multiplex PCR; TCRdb holds only in-frame clones, not every one. The table lists some 2 million clones, roughly 95% of them singletons, with around 1.1% in the top ten. This entry comes from a study of shared clonotypes between healthy human individuals. In the naive CD8 group, cells lacked CD45RO and were positively selected for CCR7, so terminally differentiated effector memory CD45RA+ cells were left out.

This TCR came from a young man in good health. The specimen was naive CD8+ T cells sorted from blood. The chain recombines TRBV5-1 with TRBJ2-2; D gene uncertain. The CDR3 sequence: CASSRGNANTGELFF. The CDR3 DNA is TGCGCCAGCAGCCGAGGAAACGCGAACACCGGGGAGCTGTTTTTT.